This T cell receptor (beta chain) emerged from a study of T-cell memory formation after mild COVID-19. General study points: Contracting CD4+ clones sat mainly in CM and EM; CD8+ in EMRA. Memory from before infection featured some responding clones, which suggests cross-reactive memory joined. In second-wave clones peaking day 37, SARS-CoV-2 specificity remained unconfirmed.

The CDR3 extends over 14 amino acids. The ends were cut back, 5 bases at V and 3 bases at J, with 13 bases in the middle. CDR1 is LNHDA, CDR2 SQIVND, per germline (reference sequence). About this clonotype itself: Its specificity is unknown.

TCRdb processed the 5' RACE reads anew with MiXCR; each CDR3 protein has one entry. In the table there are around 450,000 distinct CDR3 sequences, around 18% of which are singletons. This sequence originates from an adult woman who had mild COVID-19 (a few samples of this study predate the infection). Cell type and time point are not known. The sample was PBMCs or a T cell subset sorted from them (not recorded which). The gene calls are TRBV19 and TRBJ1-1; no clear D. CDR3 amino acids: CASSAFVRHTEAFF. The CDR3 region has the DNA TGTGCCAGTAGTGCCTTTGTTAGGCACACTGAAGCTTTCTTT.